Sequencing of this T cell receptor beta chain was carried out in a study of blood T cell repertoires in COVID-19. Overall study: Donors in the United States, Italy and Spain gave samples during acute or convalescent COVID-19. Sample material is recorded as cDNA or gDNA derived from T cells, B-cell-depleted T cells, or PBMCs.

The V gene lost 0 bases and the J gene lost 3 bases, with 13 bases spanning the gap. Germline CDR1 is SGHDT and CDR2 is YYEEEE. The CDR3 spans 15 residues. Per the study methods: Scientists estimated how many nucleated cells there were by amplifying reference gene primers. TCRdb's copy holds only in-frame clones and misses some; the assay was immunoSEQ multiplex PCR. V and J calls and clone size are copied from that table; D and trimming were computed from the DNA. The table records 140,000 to 150,000 clones, roughly nine tenths of them present only once. The chain uses TRBV5-6 and TRBJ2-7; TRBD1 is a possible D gene (5 bases). The sequenced material came from peripheral blood. The TCR sequence derives from a man aged 18 to 29 with COVID-19, enrolled during active disease. The CDR3 bases are TGTGCCAGCAGCTTGGGCTTGGGGCACTTCTACGAGCAGTACTTC. The encoded protein is CASSLGLGHFYEQYF.